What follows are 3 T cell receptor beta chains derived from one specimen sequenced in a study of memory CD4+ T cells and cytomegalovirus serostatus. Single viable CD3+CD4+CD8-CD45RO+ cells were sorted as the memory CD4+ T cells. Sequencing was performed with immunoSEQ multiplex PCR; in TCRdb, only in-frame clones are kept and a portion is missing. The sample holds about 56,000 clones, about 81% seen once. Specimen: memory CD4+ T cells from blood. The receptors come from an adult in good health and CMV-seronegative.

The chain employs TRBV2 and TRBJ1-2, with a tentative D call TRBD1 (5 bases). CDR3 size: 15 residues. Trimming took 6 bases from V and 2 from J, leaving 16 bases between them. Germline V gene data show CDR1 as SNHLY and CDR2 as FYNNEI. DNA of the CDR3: TGTGCCAGCAGCGGGACTTCTCTCCGGAACTATGGCTACACCTTC. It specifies CASSGTSLRNYGYTF.

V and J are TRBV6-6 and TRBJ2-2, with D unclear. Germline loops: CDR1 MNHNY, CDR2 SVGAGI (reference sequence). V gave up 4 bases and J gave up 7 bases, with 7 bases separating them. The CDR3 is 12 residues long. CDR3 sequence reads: CASSSVGGELFF. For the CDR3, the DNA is TGTGCCAGCAGTTCCGTAGGCGGGGAGCTGTTTTTT.

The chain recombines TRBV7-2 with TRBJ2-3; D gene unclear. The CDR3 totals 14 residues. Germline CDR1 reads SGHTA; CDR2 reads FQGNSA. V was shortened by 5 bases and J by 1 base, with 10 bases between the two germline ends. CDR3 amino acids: CASSTEYRTDTQYF. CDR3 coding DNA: TGTGCCAGCAGCACCGAGTACCGCACAGATACGCAGTATTTT. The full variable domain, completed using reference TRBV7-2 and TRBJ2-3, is GAGVSQSPSNKVTEKGKDVELRCDPISGHTALYWYRQSLGQGLEFLIYFQGNSAPDKSGLPSDRFSAERTGGSVSTLTIQRTQQEDSAVYLCASSTEYRTDTQYFGPGTRLTVL.